One T cell receptor beta chain is described in this entry. Its antigen is unidentified. The germline V gene encodes CDR1 SNHLY and CDR2 FYNNEI. Trimming left V 5 bases short and J 4 bases short, with 14 bases between. This CDR3 has 14 amino acids. This sample was included in a study of cytomegalovirus exposure and HLA in healthy donors. The PCR ran on 60 Vbeta and 13 Jbeta primers. Authors' methods: In a later analysis, some 11 million of 75 million to 90 million unique beta chains occurred in at least two donors. Some clones are missing from TCRdb's copy, which holds only in-frame ones; the method was immunoSEQ multiplex PCR. V and J calls and clone size follow that table, whereas D and trimming were derived from the DNA. The table has about 110,000 clones, roughly 86% seen once. Overall study results and limits: HLA alleles showed associations with roughly 17,000 TCR beta sequences in a later analysis, at a 0.05 false discovery rate. Most of the TCR beta V segments (in an earlier analysis) were productive either about 90% or about 30% of the time. Among TCR beta chains, those listed as cytomegalovirus-associated numbered approximately 150.

The sequence derives from a middle-aged man in good health and CMV-seronegative. V usage is TRBV2 and J usage is TRBJ1-2; weak D call: TRBD1 (6 bases). Specimen: PBMCs. DNA for the CDR3: TGTGCCAGCAGTACCGCGGGAGGGGGCTATGGCTACACCTTC. Its protein is CASSTAGGGYGYTF.